This T cell receptor (beta chain) was found in a study of CD8+ T cells in alopecia areata. Findings and caveats of the study: The study found TCR sharing across patients less clear than in mice, possibly for HLA reasons. Normal scalp showed lower clonality than lesional scalp, especially alopecia totalis/universalis.

Separation by sorting yielded CD4+ and CD8+ T cells from PBMCs. Trimming shortened V by 1 base and J by 0 bases, and 12 bases separated the two germline ends. CDR3 length equals 16 residues. Germline CDR1 MGHDK, CDR2 SYGVNS. As the sequencing template, cDNA was produced by extracting RNA and reverse transcribing it. Method: immunoSEQ multiplex PCR; TCRdb's copy keeps in-frame clones and lacks some. Among some 110,000 clones listed, approximately 60% were seen once. Regarding this clone: As yet, its antigen is unknown.

The sequencing input was CD4+ T cells sorted from blood. The sequence came from a human donor in good health. The V and J genes are TRBV25-1 and TRBJ2-5, with D possibly TRBD1 on 6 matching bases. CDR3 amino acids: CASSELGTKYQETQYF. CDR3 DNA: TGTGCCAGCAGTGAATTGGGGACAAAGTACCAAGAGACCCAGTACTTC.